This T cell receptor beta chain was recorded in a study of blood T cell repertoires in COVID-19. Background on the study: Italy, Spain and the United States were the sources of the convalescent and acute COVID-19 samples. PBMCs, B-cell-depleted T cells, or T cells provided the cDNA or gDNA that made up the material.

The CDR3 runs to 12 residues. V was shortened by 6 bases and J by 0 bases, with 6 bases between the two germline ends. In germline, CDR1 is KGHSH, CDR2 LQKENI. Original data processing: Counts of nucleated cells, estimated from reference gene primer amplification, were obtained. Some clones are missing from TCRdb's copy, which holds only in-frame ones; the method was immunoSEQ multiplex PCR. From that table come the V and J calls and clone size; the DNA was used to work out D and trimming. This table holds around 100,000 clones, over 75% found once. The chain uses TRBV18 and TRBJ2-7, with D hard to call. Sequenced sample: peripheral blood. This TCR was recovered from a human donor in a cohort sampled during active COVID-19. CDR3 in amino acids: CASSPSSYEQYF. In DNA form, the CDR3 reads TGTGCCAGCTCCCCGAGCTCCTACGAGCAGTACTTC.